A single sample is the source of the 5 T cell receptor beta chains below, sequenced in a study of T cells in Graves' hyperthyroidism and ophthalmopathy. It was RNA transcripts that yielded the amplified TCR beta CDR3 regions. A set of HTBI primers served as the primers for a first-round RT-PCR of the TCR CDR3. TCRdb re-derived calls from the multiplex PCR reads in MiXCR, one entry per CDR3 protein. The sample consists of roughly 570,000 distinct CDR3 sequences, 15% to 19% of them appearing once. The sequenced material came from blood. These receptors came from a woman aged 25 to 39 with Graves' hyperthyroidism.

This clonotype was detected many times. The chain carries TRBV13 and TRBJ1-1; no clear D. Per germline, CDR1 PRHDT and CDR2 FYEKMQ (reference sequence). The CDR3 length is 14 residues. The V and J ends lost 5 bases and 5 bases respectively, with 15 bases between them. The CDR3 region is CASSPGRGATEAFF. CDR3 nucleotides: TGTGCCAGCAGCCCCGGACGGGGTGCTACTGAAGCTTTCTTT.

This clonotype has only one observation. V is TRBV28 and J is TRBJ2-1; 10 bases align to TRBD2. The J call may be wrong; the DNA end is better matched by TRBJ2-7. CDR3 length equals 18 residues. The V gene's germline CDR1 is MDHEN and CDR2 SYDVKM. Here the CDR3 DNA reads TGTGCCAACGGGGGTCGGGGGCAAGGACTAGCGGACGACAATGAGCAGTACTTC. Translated, it gives CANGGRGQGLADDNEQYF.

The V and J genes are TRBV27 and TRBJ1-1; no reliable D call. Trimming pared 0 bases from V and 0 bases from J, leaving 8 bases between. Germline CDR1 and CDR2: MNHEY and SMNVEV (reference sequence). The CDR3 spans 15 residues. The CDR3 bases are TGTGCCAGCAGTTTATCCGCCTATGTGAACACTGAAGCTTTCTTT. It codes for CASSLSAYVNTEAFF.

This clonotype has ten or more counts. The rearrangement links TRBV3-1 to TRBJ2-7; 7 bases line up with TRBD2. With V trimmed by 1 base and J by 3 bases, 6 bases remained unmatched. There are 15 residues in the CDR3. CDR1 is LGHDT, CDR2 YNNKEL, per germline (reference sequence). This CDR3 reads CASSQGSASGYEQYF. The DNA for the CDR3 is TGTGCCAGCAGCCAAGGAAGCGCTAGCGGCTACGAGCAGTACTTC.

This chain connects TRBV20-1 to TRBJ2-7; the D gene is possibly TRBD1 (6 bases). From germline, CDR1 is DFQATT and CDR2 SNEGSKA (reference sequence). V was trimmed by 4 bases and J by 4 bases, leaving 11 bases between them. The CDR3 loop spans 12 amino acids. The CDR3 nucleotides are TGCAGTGCTAAGGACCAGGGGTACGAGCAGTACTTC. This sequence encodes CSAKDQGYEQYF.